This T cell receptor beta chain stems from a study of blood T cell repertoires in COVID-19. Study overall: Sources were T cells, B-cell-depleted T cells, or PBMCs; the material itself was cDNA or gDNA.

In the original analysis: Using reference gene primer amplification, nucleated cell counts were estimated. Produced via immunoSEQ multiplex PCR; TCRdb's table is partial and in-frame only. V, J and clone size were drawn from that table, and D and trimming were deduced from the DNA. Of 260,000 or so clones in the sample, about 83% were seen once. Between the trimmed V and J ends, which lost 8 bases and 0 bases, there was a span of 15 bases. The CDR3 contains 15 residues. Recruits, aged roughly 18 to 100 years, lived in 20 to 30 US areas. Those designated as exposed participants met a COVID-19 case within 2 weeks before study entry.

The chain combines TRBV23-1 with TRBJ2-3; tentatively, D is TRBD2 (5 bases). TRBV23-1 is classed as an ORF, of uncertain function. The clonotype comes from a woman between 35 and 50 years old who had been exposed to COVID-19. The sample was PBMCs or T cells enriched from blood (not recorded which). CDR3: CASGWRVSSTDTQYF. The CDR3 DNA follows: TGCGCCAGCGGTTGGCGGGTTTCTAGCACAGATACGCAGTATTTT.